The 31 T cell receptor beta chains below all came from one sample that was sequenced in a study of blood T cells in healthy people across ages. The second PCR ran roughly 6 to 11 cycles with a sample-barcoded 5' primer and J-beta primers. A single record per CDR3 protein comes from TCRdb applying MiXCR to the 5' RACE reads. This table holds around 1,700,000 distinct CDR3 sequences, about 30% found once. The sample was blood. These receptors were taken from a woman younger than 45 in good health.

This clonotype showed up just a few times. The chain carries TRBV12-3 or TRBV12-4 and TRBJ2-1; 11 bases match TRBD2. This CDR3 spans 15 amino acids. V lost 7 bases, J lost 9 bases, and 11 bases stayed unmatched. The CDR3 coding sequence is TGTGCCAGCAACCACCCTAGCGGGGGGCCGGCTGAGCAGTTCTTC. Its protein product is CASNHPSGGPAEQFF.

The gene calls are TRBV5-1 and TRBJ2-4; D is possibly TRBD2 (5 bases). This CDR3 has 13 residues. The V and J ends lost 4 bases and 9 bases respectively, with 14 bases between them. Per the germline V gene, CDR1 is SGHRS and CDR2 is YFSETQ. The CDR3 loop reads CASSPSGEGIQYF. The CDR3 DNA sequence: TGCGCCAGCAGCCCGTCGGGCGAGGGCATTCAGTACTTC.

This clonotype was picked up many times. J is TRBJ2-1 and V is TRBV4-1; 12 nucleotides agree with TRBD2. The V and J ends lost 1 base and 6 bases, in that order; junction bases with no gene match: 7. Germline lookup yields CDR1 MGHRA and CDR2 YSYEKL. The CDR3 is 17 residues long. The CDR3 region has the DNA TGCGCCAGCAGCCAAGCGGATACGGGACTAGCGGGCAATGAGCAGTTCTTC. Translation: CASSQADTGLAGNEQFF.

This clonotype was observed at least ten times. V and J are TRBV5-1 and TRBJ1-2, with D perhaps TRBD1 (6 bases). The CDR3 spans 13 residues. Per the germline V gene, CDR1 is SGHRS and CDR2 is YFSETQ. Trimming cost V 2 bases and J 6 bases, with 11 bases left between them. The DNA of the CDR3 is TGCGCCAGCAGCTTCCAGGGGCCTGATGGCTACACCTTC. Protein product: CASSFQGPDGYTF.

This rearrangement joins TRBV6-6 to TRBJ2-4; no firm D call. The J call may be mistaken, given a closer DNA end match to TRBJ2-7. The CDR3 sequence is 15 residues long. In germline, CDR1 is MNHNY, CDR2 SVGAGI (reference sequence). CDR3: CASSYSAARSYEQYF. For the CDR3, the DNA is TGTGCCAGCAGTTACTCGGCCGCCCGCTCCTACGAGCAGTACTTC.

The chain joins TRBV4-1 to TRBJ1-6, with a weak D call TRBD1 (6 bases). CDR3 length: 14 residues. Germline loops: CDR1 MGHRA, CDR2 YSYEKL. The V gene lost 1 base and the J gene lost 14 bases, with 15 bases spanning the gap. The CDR3 spells CASSQVGDKSSLHF. For the CDR3, the DNA is TGCGCCAGCAGCCAAGTCGGGGACAAATCGTCCCTCCACTTT.

CDR3 protein: CASSSSRGGRETQYF. In DNA, the CDR3 is TGTGCCAGCAGCTCGTCAAGGGGAGGAAGGGAGACCCAGTACTTC. The chain carries TRBV7-2 and TRBJ2-5, with a possible D match to TRBD2 (6 bases). The length of the CDR3 is 15 residues. CDR1 is SGHTA, CDR2 FQGNSA, per germline. V was pared by 4 bases and J by 5 bases, with 17 bases between.

The chain recombines TRBV7-9 with TRBJ1-2; D remains ambiguous. V lost 5 bases, J lost 5 bases, and 15 bases lay in between. In germline, CDR1 is SEHNR, CDR2 FQNEAQ (reference sequence). The CDR3 is made up of 14 amino acids. CDR3 protein: CASSREGGRYGYTF. The CDR3 nucleotides read TGTGCCAGCAGCCGAGAGGGAGGGAGATATGGCTACACCTTC.

This clonotype has just a few counts. This chain connects TRBV6-2 or TRBV6-3 to TRBJ2-5, with a tentative D call TRBD2 (6 bases). Germline CDR1 reads MNHEY; CDR2 reads SVGEGT. The CDR3 loop spans 15 amino acids. Deletions cut 6 bases from V and 2 bases from J, with 16 bases between. The CDR3 nucleotides are TGTGCCAGCAGCCAACTCGGGACTTCGCAAGAGACCCAGTACTTC. This translates into CASSQLGTSQETQYF.

This clonotype was seen more than once but under ten times. This chain uses TRBV10-3 with TRBJ2-1, with 7 bases matching TRBD1. Germline CDR1 and CDR2: ENHRY and SYGVKD. V was clipped by 4 bases and J by 2 bases; unmatched bases: 11. The CDR3 is 17 amino acids. Here the CDR3 reads CAISGQGPGTAYNEQFF. In DNA, the CDR3 is TGTGCCATCAGTGGTCAGGGGCCCGGGACAGCCTACAATGAGCAGTTCTTC.

The V gene is TRBV21-1, the J gene TRBJ2-6; the D call of TRBD1 is as the table states it, not checked on the DNA. TRBV21-1 is given as a pseudogene. The CDR3 runs to 18 residues. The CDR3 loop is CASSNTVSQSSGANVLTF. The CDR3 DNA reads TGTGCCAGCAGCAATACTGTCAGTCAAAGCTCTGGGGCCAACGTCCTGACTTTC.

The chain employs TRBV18 and TRBJ1-5; D unresolved. Germline CDR1 is KGHSH and CDR2 is LQKENI. Trimming took off 4 bases at V and 7 bases at J, with 14 bases between the two ends. This CDR3 has 14 amino acids. CDR3 coding DNA: TGTGCCAGCTCACTTCAGGAATCGGGGCAGCCCCAGCATTTT. Translated, it gives CASSLQESGQPQHF.

The chain carries TRBV20-1 and TRBJ2-3, with TRBD2 identical over 11 bases. CDR3 size: 15 residues. The ends lost 6 bases at V and 8 bases at J; junction bases unmatched: 13. Germline CDR1 DFQATT, CDR2 SNEGSKA (reference sequence). CDR3 in DNA: TGCAGTGCCGCGACTAGCGGGGTGATGGAGGGTACGCAGTATTTT. This sequence encodes CSAATSGVMEGTQYF.

This clonotype was recorded at least ten times. This sequence joins TRBV29-1 and TRBJ2-1; 10 bases match TRBD1. The CDR3 contains 15 residues. Germline V gene sequence: CDR1 SQVTM, CDR2 ANQGSEA. V lost 7 bases and J lost 4; bases outside the gene matches: 10. This chain's CDR3 is CSAAAGTGDYNEQFF. CDR3 DNA: TGCAGCGCCGCAGCCGGGACAGGGGATTACAATGAGCAGTTCTTC.

This clonotype was seen ten or more times. The V and J genes are TRBV5-1 and TRBJ2-6; D is unclear. The V gene lost 1 base and the J gene lost 2 bases, with 4 bases spanning the gap. Germline assignment: CDR1 SGHRS and CDR2 YFSETQ. The CDR3 has 14 amino acids. The CDR3 coding sequence is TGCGCCAGCAGCTTGTTACCTGGGGCCAACGTCCTGACTTTC. This gives the protein CASSLLPGANVLTF.

The CDR3, as DNA: TGTGCCAGCAGTTACCGCGACAGTCGCTTTTCACCCCTCCACTTT. This encodes CASSYRDSRFSPLHF. V is TRBV6-2 or TRBV6-3 and J is TRBJ1-6; D may be TRBD1 (5 bases). The CDR3 sequence is 15 residues long. The germline V gene encodes CDR1 MNHEY and CDR2 SVGEGT. The V end was cut by 2 bases, the J end by 9 bases, with 14 bases between.

This clonotype was counted a few times. Given a much more abundant clone one base away, this may be a read error. The CDR3 protein is CASSFSRTSETQFF. The CDR3 DNA reads TGTGCCAGCAGTTTCAGCCGGACGAGCGAGACCCAGTTCTTC. The rearrangement uses TRBV6-6 and TRBJ2-1; D gene unclear. Deletions cut 4 bases from V and 13 bases from J, with 20 bases between. The CDR3 extends over 14 amino acids. CDR1 is MNHNY, CDR2 SVGAGI, per germline (reference sequence).

A few counts support this clonotype. Its ends do not fully match the called genes, so a read error is possible. The rearrangement joins TRBV12-5 to TRBJ2-6; D is unclear. Germline V lookup: CDR1 LGHNT, CDR2 FRNRAP. The CDR3 is 16 amino acids. CDR3 sequence: CAGGLFTPSGANVLTF. The CDR3 DNA follows: TGTGCTGGTGGTTTGTTCACCCCGTCTGGGGCCAACGTCCTGACTTTC.

This clonotype was observed a few times. This rearrangement joins TRBV6-2 or TRBV6-3 to TRBJ2-3, with D possibly TRBD2 on 6 matching bases. Germline V gives CDR1 MNHEY, CDR2 SVGEGT. The CDR3 consists of 13 residues. The V end lost 6 bases, the J end lost 3 bases, and 10 bases lay between the germline ends. CDR3 in DNA: TGTGCCAGCAGGTGGACTACAACAGATACGCAGTATTTT. Residues: CASRWTTTDTQYF.

This clonotype was picked up a small number of times. The chain is built from TRBV28 and TRBJ1-2; a weak D match, TRBD1 (6 bases). Germline assignment: CDR1 MDHEN and CDR2 SYDVKM. The ends were cut back, 7 bases at V and 7 bases at J, with 13 bases in the middle. The CDR3 has 12 residues. The CDR3 loop is CASKGGRSGYTF. The CDR3, as DNA: TGTGCCAGCAAAGGGGGTAGAAGTGGCTACACCTTC.

About this clonotype itself: Germline is not matched at one junction end, which may reflect a read error. This sequence joins TRBV20-1 and TRBJ1-2; tentative D call: TRBD1 (5 bases). Germline assignment: CDR1 DFQATT and CDR2 SNEGSKA (reference sequence). This CDR3 spans 13 amino acids. CDR3 in amino acids: CSARDVGAEGYIF. The CDR3 region has the DNA TGCAGTGCTAGAGATGTAGGGGCGGAGGGCTACATCTTC.

This clonotype was detected ten times or more. The genes are TRBV7-2 and TRBJ2-7, with TRBD2 as a possible D gene (5 bases). Between the trimmed V and J ends, which lost 4 bases and 7 bases, there was a span of 11 bases. This CDR3 spans 12 amino acids. Per germline, CDR1 SGHTA and CDR2 FQGNSA. The CDR3 here is CASSSRGLEQYF. Here the CDR3 DNA reads TGTGCCAGCAGCTCTCGGGGTCTGGAGCAGTACTTC.

The chain joins TRBV27 to TRBJ2-3, with TRBD2 identical over 15 bases. There are 16 residues in the CDR3. CDR1 is MNHEY, CDR2 SMNVEV, per germline (reference sequence). The V segment lost 6 bases and the J segment 1 base; nucleotides outside the gene matches: 2. The CDR3 reads CASRGLAGGGTDTQYF. For the CDR3, the DNA is TGTGCCAGCAGGGGACTAGCGGGAGGCGGCACAGATACGCAGTATTTT.

V gene TRBV20-1 combines with J gene TRBJ2-1, with D possibly matching TRBD2 (6 bases). The V gene's germline CDR1 is DFQATT and CDR2 SNEGSKA (reference sequence). There are 14 residues in the CDR3. V was pared by 6 bases and J by 3 bases, with 15 bases between. CDR3 nucleotides: TGCAGTGCACACCGGGGGACCCTCTACAATGAGCAGTTCTTC. This translates into CSAHRGTLYNEQFF.

This clonotype was observed a handful of times. The V gene is TRBV5-1, the J gene TRBJ2-3; D unclear. Deletions cut 0 bases from V and 7 bases from J, with 12 bases between. Germline V gives CDR1 SGHRS, CDR2 YFSETQ. This CDR3 has 14 amino acids. The CDR3 is CASSLAPGRNTQYF. The CDR3 DNA follows: TGCGCCAGCAGCTTGGCCCCGGGCCGTAATACGCAGTATTTT.

The chain is built from TRBV29-1 and TRBJ2-7, with 9 nucleotides matching TRBD1. The CDR3 runs to 14 residues. Germline-derived CDR1 and CDR2 are SQVTM and ANQGSEA. V trimming: 4 bases; J trimming: 0 bases; junction bases outside the gene matches: 4. For the CDR3, the DNA is TGCAGCGTTGGAGGGACAGGGCTCTCCTACGAGCAGTACTTC. The encoded protein is CSVGGTGLSYEQYF.

This clonotype was detected only a few times. The CDR3 reads CSAREGRGRETQYF. The CDR3, as DNA: TGCAGTGCTAGAGAGGGCCGGGGGCGAGAGACCCAGTACTTC. This chain uses TRBV20-1 with TRBJ2-5; perhaps D is TRBD1 or TRBD2 (6 bases each). Germline loops: CDR1 DFQATT, CDR2 SNEGSKA (reference sequence). The CDR3 has 14 residues. Trimming left V 0 bases short and J 4 bases short, with 12 bases between.

In its sample, this clonotype was seen many times. This chain uses TRBV29-1 with TRBJ2-4; D is perhaps TRBD2 (7 bases). Germline loops: CDR1 SQVTM, CDR2 ANQGSEA. V lost 7 bases and J lost 4, with 17 bases in between. This CDR3 comprises 14 residues. The CDR3 spells CSARGGGGKNIQYF. The CDR3 nucleotides are TGCAGCGCACGAGGAGGGGGGGGAAAAAACATTCAGTACTTC.

As concerns this clonotype: A junction boundary mismatches the germline segment, possibly from a read error. The gene calls are TRBV20-1 and TRBJ2-1, with D possibly TRBD2 on 5 matching bases. Per the germline V gene, CDR1 is DFQATT and CDR2 is SNEGSKA (reference sequence). The CDR3 has 14 residues. As DNA, the CDR3 is TGCAGTGCAATACTAGTATCCCCCTACAATGAGCAGTTCTTT. This sequence encodes CSAILVSPYNEQFF.

This clonotype showed up many times. This chain joins TRBV10-2 and TRBJ2-5, with a tentative D call TRBD1 (6 bases). Trimming stripped 8 bases from V and 5 bases from J, with 21 bases between. This CDR3 has 15 residues. Germline V gene sequence: CDR1 WSHSY, CDR2 SAAADI. This CDR3 reads CASFGQSSIRETQYF. The CDR3 DNA reads TGCGCCAGCTTTGGACAGAGCAGTATTAGGGAGACCCAGTACTTC.

In this sample, this clonotype turned up many times. V usage is TRBV5-5 and J usage is TRBJ2-7; D not certain. The CDR3 is made up of 15 amino acids. The ends were cut back, 0 bases at V and 0 bases at J, with 10 bases in the middle. CDR1 is SGHKS, CDR2 YYEKEE, per germline (reference sequence). Here the CDR3 reads CASSLVTVSSYEQYF. Written as DNA, the CDR3 is TGTGCCAGCAGCTTGGTGACGGTGAGCTCCTACGAGCAGTACTTC.